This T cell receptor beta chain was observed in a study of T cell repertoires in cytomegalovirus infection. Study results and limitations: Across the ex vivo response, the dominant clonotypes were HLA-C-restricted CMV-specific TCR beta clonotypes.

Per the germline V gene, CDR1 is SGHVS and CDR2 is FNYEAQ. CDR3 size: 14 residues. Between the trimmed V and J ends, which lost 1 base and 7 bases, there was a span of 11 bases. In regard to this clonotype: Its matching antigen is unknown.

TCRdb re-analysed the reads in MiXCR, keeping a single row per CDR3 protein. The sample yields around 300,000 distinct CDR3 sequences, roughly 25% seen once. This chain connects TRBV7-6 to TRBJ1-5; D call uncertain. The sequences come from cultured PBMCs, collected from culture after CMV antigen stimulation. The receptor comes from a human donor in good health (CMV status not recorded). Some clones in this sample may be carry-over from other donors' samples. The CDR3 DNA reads TGTGCCAGCAGCTTAGGTGGCGGGCTCCAGCCCCAGCATTTT. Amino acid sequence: CASSLGGGLQPQHF.